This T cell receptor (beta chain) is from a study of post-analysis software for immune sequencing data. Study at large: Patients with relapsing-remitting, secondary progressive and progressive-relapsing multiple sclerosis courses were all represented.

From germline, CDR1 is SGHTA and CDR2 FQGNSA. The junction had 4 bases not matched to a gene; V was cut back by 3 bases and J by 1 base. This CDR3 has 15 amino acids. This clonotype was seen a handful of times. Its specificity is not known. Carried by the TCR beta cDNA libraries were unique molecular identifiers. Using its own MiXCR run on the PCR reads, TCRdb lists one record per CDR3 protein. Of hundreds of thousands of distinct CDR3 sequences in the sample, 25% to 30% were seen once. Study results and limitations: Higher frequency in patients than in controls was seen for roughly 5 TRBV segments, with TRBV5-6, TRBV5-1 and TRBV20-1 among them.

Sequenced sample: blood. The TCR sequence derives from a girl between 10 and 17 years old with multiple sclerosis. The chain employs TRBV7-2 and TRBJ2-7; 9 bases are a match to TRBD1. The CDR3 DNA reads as TGTGCCAGCAGCTTCGGGGGACAGGGTTCCTACGAGCAGTACTTC. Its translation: CASSFGGQGSYEQYF.